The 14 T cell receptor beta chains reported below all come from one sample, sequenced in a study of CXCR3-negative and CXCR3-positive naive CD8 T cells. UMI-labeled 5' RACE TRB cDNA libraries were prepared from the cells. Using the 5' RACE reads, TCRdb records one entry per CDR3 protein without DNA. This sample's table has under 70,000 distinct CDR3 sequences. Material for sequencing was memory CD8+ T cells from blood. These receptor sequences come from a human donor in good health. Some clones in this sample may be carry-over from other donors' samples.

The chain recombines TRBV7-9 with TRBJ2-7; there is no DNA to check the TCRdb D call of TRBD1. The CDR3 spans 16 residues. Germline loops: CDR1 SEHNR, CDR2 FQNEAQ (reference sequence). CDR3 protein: CASSPGQGFRSYEQYF.

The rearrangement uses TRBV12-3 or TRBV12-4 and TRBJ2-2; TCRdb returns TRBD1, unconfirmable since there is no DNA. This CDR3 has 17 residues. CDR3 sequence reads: CASTPPRGALGTGELFF.

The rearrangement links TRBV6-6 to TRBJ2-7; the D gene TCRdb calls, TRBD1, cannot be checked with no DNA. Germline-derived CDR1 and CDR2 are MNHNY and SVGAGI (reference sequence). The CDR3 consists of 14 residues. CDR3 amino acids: CASSYDSKGYEQYF.

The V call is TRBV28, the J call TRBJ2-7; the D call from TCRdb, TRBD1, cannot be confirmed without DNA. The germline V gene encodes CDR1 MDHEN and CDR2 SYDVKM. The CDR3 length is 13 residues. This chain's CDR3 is CASSFPGDNEQYF.

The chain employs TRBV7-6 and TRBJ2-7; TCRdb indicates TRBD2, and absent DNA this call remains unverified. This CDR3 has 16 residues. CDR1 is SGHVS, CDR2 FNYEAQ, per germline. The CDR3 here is CASSSVSGRRVYEQYF.

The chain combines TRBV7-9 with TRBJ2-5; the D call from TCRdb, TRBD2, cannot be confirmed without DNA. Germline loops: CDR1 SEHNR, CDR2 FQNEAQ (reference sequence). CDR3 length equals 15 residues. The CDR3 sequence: CASSSFGDLEETQYF.

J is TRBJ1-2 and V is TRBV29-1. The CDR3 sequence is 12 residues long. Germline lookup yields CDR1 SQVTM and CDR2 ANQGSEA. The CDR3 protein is CSVDEGYYGYTF.

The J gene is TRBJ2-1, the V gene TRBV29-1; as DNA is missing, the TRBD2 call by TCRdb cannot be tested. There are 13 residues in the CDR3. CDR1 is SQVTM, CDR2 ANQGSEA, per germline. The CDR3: CSVLSGMFNEQFF.

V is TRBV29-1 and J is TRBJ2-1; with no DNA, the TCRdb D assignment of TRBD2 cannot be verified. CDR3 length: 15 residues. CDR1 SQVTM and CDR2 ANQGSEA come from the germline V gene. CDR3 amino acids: CSVDMSVSRGNEQFF.

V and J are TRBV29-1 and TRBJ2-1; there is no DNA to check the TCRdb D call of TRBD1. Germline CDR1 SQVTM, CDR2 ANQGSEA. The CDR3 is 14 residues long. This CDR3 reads CSVEYQGKPNEQFF.

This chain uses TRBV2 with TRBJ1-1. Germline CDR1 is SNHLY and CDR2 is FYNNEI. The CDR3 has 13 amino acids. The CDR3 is CASSVLVNTEAFF.

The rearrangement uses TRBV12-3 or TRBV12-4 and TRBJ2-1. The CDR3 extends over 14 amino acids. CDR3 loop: CASRPSNAYNEQFF.

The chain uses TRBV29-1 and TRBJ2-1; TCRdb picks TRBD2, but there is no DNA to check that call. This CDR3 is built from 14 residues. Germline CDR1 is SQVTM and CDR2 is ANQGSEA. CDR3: CSVVGLAGGYEQFF.

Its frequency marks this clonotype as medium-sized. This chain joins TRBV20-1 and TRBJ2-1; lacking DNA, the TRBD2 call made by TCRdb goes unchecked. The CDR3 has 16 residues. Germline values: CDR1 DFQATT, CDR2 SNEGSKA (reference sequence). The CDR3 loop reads CSASVPFSGDYNEQFF.